Listed here is a single T cell receptor beta chain. Localized lung adenocarcinoma, a non-small cell lung cancer, affected the donors. Trimming removed 5 bases from V and 0 bases from J, with 13 bases in between. The CDR3 spans 15 residues. Looked up from germline, CDR1 is MNHEY and CDR2 is SMNVEV (reference sequence). These data come from a study of CD4 and CD8 cells across lung adenocarcinoma regions. MiXCR, run by TCRdb on the PCR reads, gives a single entry per CDR3 protein. The sample has about 23,000 distinct CDR3 sequences, roughly half seen once; the top ten hold about 22%. This clonotype was obtained from a male donor with lung adenocarcinoma. The CD4 and CD8 labels of this study may be unreliable. The sample consisted of CD4+ T cells from the center of a lung tumor. V is TRBV27 and J is TRBJ1-1; D may be TRBD1 (5 bases). Written as DNA, the CDR3 is TGTGCCAGCAGTCCTGGGGGGAATATGAACACTGAAGCTTTCTTT. This translates into CASSPGGNMNTEAFF.